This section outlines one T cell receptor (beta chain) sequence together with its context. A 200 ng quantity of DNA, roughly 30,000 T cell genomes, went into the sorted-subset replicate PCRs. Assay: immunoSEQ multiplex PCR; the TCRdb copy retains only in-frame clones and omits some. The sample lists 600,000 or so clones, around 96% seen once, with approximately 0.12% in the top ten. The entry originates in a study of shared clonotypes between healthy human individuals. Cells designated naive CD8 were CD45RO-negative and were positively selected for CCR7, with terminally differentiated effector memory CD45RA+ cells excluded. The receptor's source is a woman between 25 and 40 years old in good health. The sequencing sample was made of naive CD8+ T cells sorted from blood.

In nucleotides, the CDR3 is TGTGCCAGCAGCCAAGGCGTCAGCTCCTACGAGCAGTACTTC. Protein product: CASSQGVSSYEQYF. The chain has TRBV16 and TRBJ2-7; D call uncertain. V lost 2 bases, J lost 0 bases, and 8 bases lay in between. Looked up from germline, CDR1 is KGHSY and CDR2 is FQNENV. The CDR3 contains 14 residues. Together with reference TRBV16 and TRBJ2-7, the CDR3 gives the full variable domain: GEEVAQTPKHLVRGEGQKAKLYCAPIKGHSYVFWYQQVLKNEFKFLISFQNENVFDETGMPKERFSAKCLPNSPCSLEIQATKLEDSAVYFCASSQGVSSYEQYFGPGTRLTVT.